The 15 T cell receptor beta chains given below trace back to one sample, sequenced in a study of T-cell reconstitution after alpha-beta-depleted transplantation in children. This sample's TCRbeta library carried unique molecular identifier barcodes. TCRdb called the PCR reads again in MiXCR, with one record for every CDR3 protein. Among 200,000 to 300,000 distinct CDR3 sequences listed, around 12% were seen once. The sample in question was PBMCs from the stem cell graft donor, obtained from the stem cell graft. The origin of the receptors is a human donor who donated a stem cell graft to a child with acute lymphoblastic leukemia.

This clonotype was seen at least ten times. The V call is TRBV5-1, the J call TRBJ2-7; D is uncertain. V was shortened by 0 bases and J by 2 bases, with 9 bases between the two germline ends. The CDR3 spans 14 residues. Germline V gives CDR1 SGHRS, CDR2 YFSETQ. The CDR3 protein is CASSLDTETYEQYF. The CDR3 DNA follows: TGCGCCAGCAGCTTGGACACGGAAACCTACGAGCAGTACTTC.

This clonotype has a handful of counts. This sequence joins TRBV7-9 and TRBJ2-5; D not resolved. Germline V gene data show CDR1 as SEHNR and CDR2 as FQNEAQ (reference sequence). The V gene lost 5 bases and the J gene lost 0 bases, with 16 bases spanning the gap. CDR3 size: 16 residues. The CDR3 here is CASSPKPGYHQETQYF. The CDR3 DNA is TGTGCCAGCAGCCCAAAGCCGGGCTACCACCAAGAGACCCAGTACTTC.

This clonotype occurred many times. V gene TRBV24-1 combines with J gene TRBJ2-3, with a weak D call TRBD1 (6 bases). With 1 base removed from V and 3 bases from J, the gap between germline ends came to 10 bases. This CDR3 comprises 15 residues. Germline CDR1 is KGHDR and CDR2 is SFDVKD. CDR3 amino acids: CATSDLAGDTDTQYF. The CDR3 DNA follows: TGTGCCACCAGTGATTTAGCAGGGGATACAGATACGCAGTATTTT.

This clonotype was counted between two and nine times. The rearrangement links TRBV15 to TRBJ2-7, with no clear D. The CDR3 has 15 residues. Germline V CDR1 and CDR2: LNHNV, YYDKDF (reference sequence). The V end was cut by 3 bases, the J end by 3 bases, with 15 bases between. The CDR3, as DNA: TGTGCCACCAGCAGTCGAGGAGAGGAGCTCTACGAGCAGTACTTC. It specifies CATSSRGEELYEQYF.

This clonotype was recorded many times. V usage is TRBV20-1 and J usage is TRBJ2-5; D not certain. The length of the CDR3 is 14 residues. Trimming removed 3 bases from V and 1 base from J, with 12 bases in between. Germline lookup yields CDR1 DFQATT and CDR2 SNEGSKA (reference sequence). CDR3 sequence (DNA): TGCAGTGCTAGGTCTATTCCGCTCCAAGAGACCCAGTACTTC. Residues: CSARSIPLQETQYF.

The chain joins TRBV27 to TRBJ2-7; 9 nucleotides match TRBD2. Germline CDR1 reads MNHEY; CDR2 reads SMNVEV (reference sequence). The length of the CDR3 is 14 residues. Trimming took 7 bases from V and 6 from J; bases not matched to a gene: 10. In DNA form, the CDR3 reads TGTGCCAGCACCCAAGCGGGAGGACTGCGCGAGCAGTACTTC. Its translation is CASTQAGGLREQYF.

As to this clonotype: This could be a read error, since a much larger clone is one nucleotide away. V and J are TRBV6-5 and TRBJ1-1; D may be TRBD1 (5 bases). CDR1 is MNHEY, CDR2 SVGAGI, per germline. Trimming left V 4 bases short and J 3 bases short, with 18 bases between. The CDR3 length is 16 residues. The chain's CDR3 is CASSSLPIVGDTEAFF. Written as DNA, the CDR3 is TGTGCCAGCAGTTCCCTCCCCATAGTGGGGGACACTGAAGCTTTCTTT.

This clonotype was seen ten or more times. The chain employs TRBV5-6 and TRBJ1-1; D remains ambiguous. Trimming cost V 0 bases and J 0 bases, with 12 bases left between them. CDR1 and CDR2 (germline): SGHDT, YYEEEE. The CDR3 is 16 amino acids. For the CDR3, the DNA is TGTGCCAGCAGCTTGGGGTTGCAGCCCATGAACACTGAAGCTTTCTTT. As protein: CASSLGLQPMNTEAFF.

Ten or more counts support this clonotype. The CDR3 DNA reads as TGCGCCAGCAGCCACTCACAGGGGGCGCAAACAGATACGCAGTATTTT. It translates to CASSHSQGAQTDTQYF. This chain uses TRBV5-1 with TRBJ2-3; 9 nucleotides align to TRBD1. J was trimmed by 3 bases and V by 4 bases; bases with no gene match: 9. The CDR3 length is 16 residues. Germline CDR1 and CDR2: SGHRS and YFSETQ.

This clonotype was counted at least ten times. The chain recombines TRBV5-1 with TRBJ2-4; 8 bases fit TRBD1. CDR3 length: 13 residues. CDR1 is SGHRS, CDR2 YFSETQ, per germline. V lost 3 bases, J lost 6 bases, and 2 bases stayed unmatched. This CDR3 is CASSSGGANIQYF. CDR3 in DNA: TGCGCCAGCAGCTCAGGGGGCGCAAACATTCAGTACTTC.

In this sample, this clonotype turned up a few times. The chain links TRBV11-2 to TRBJ1-1, with D possibly matching TRBD1 (6 bases). V was cut by 4 bases and J by 1 base, with 10 bases left in between. The CDR3 loop spans 14 amino acids. CDR1 is SGHAT, CDR2 FQNNGV, per germline. Here the CDR3 reads CASSSDRANTEAFF. The DNA of the CDR3 is TGTGCCAGCAGCTCGGACAGAGCGAACACTGAAGCTTTCTTT.

The chain carries TRBV24-1 and TRBJ2-1; 10 bases are a match to TRBD2. The CDR3 is made up of 20 amino acids. After removal of 5 bases from V and 2 bases from J, the junction contained 17 bases not matched to a gene. The V gene's germline CDR1 is KGHDR and CDR2 SFDVKD. CDR3 bases: TGTGCCACCAGTGCTACAGTGCTAGCGGGAGTTATTAATGCCTACAATGAGCAGTTCTTC. It encodes CATSATVLAGVINAYNEQFF.

This clonotype was picked up many times. This rearrangement joins TRBV20-1 to TRBJ2-1, with TRBD2 matching 10 bases. Germline CDR1 DFQATT, CDR2 SNEGSKA (reference sequence). The CDR3 extends over 15 amino acids. J was trimmed by 0 bases and V by 6 bases; bases with no gene match: 5. The CDR3 loop reads CSAGRLAGSYNEQFF. The CDR3, as DNA: TGCAGTGCCGGGAGACTAGCGGGCTCCTACAATGAGCAGTTCTTC.

Ten or more counts support this clonotype. The rearrangement joins TRBV7-9 to TRBJ2-5, with D perhaps TRBD1 or TRBD2 (5 bases each). The CDR3 consists of 16 residues. The V and J ends lost 5 bases and 5 bases respectively, with 21 bases between them. Germline values: CDR1 SEHNR, CDR2 FQNEAQ (reference sequence). The CDR3 DNA reads TGTGCCAGCAGCGACCGGGACGCCGGGGTGTATGAGACCCAGTACTTC. Translation: CASSDRDAGVYETQYF.

This clonotype has a count of ten or more. This chain uses TRBV12-3 or TRBV12-4 with TRBJ2-7, with D perhaps TRBD1 (6 bases). The CDR3 covers 14 residues. V lost 3 bases, J lost 7 bases, and 16 bases lay in between. In DNA form, the CDR3 reads TGTGCCAGCAGTTTGTCCAGGGCCCAGGGGGAGCAGTACTTC. Amino acids: CASSLSRAQGEQYF.